Listed below are T cell receptor beta chains from one sample, sequenced in a study of T cell changes during pregnancy in multiple sclerosis. The assay was immunoSEQ multiplex PCR, and TCRdb's table has in-frame clones only and misses some. The table includes around 56,000 clones, about 89% detected once. The sequenced sample was peripheral blood, obtained after pregnancy. Receptors were obtained from a female donor with multiple sclerosis, enrolled in a pregnancy study. The CDR3 runs from the conserved cysteine through the conserved F or W. The D gene is left open where the match is weak. Rows give clone size only sometimes, using once, few, many, or a class for an expanded clone.

size	J	D	V	DNA	CDR3
-	TRBJ2-1	TRBD2	TRBV5-1	TGCGCCAGCTTGAGCGGGGGCAGCTCCTACAATGAGCAGTTCTTC	CASLSGGSSYNEQFF
-	TRBJ2-3	-	TRBV19	TGTGCCAGTAGTATCCGGGGGAATACGCAGTATTTT	CASSIRGNTQYF
-	TRBJ1-5	-	TRBV30	TGTGCCTGGAGCCCCGGGGGGCCCTCCTACCAGCCCCAGCATTTT	CAWSPGGPSYQPQHF
-	TRBJ1-1	-	TRBV5-1	TGCGCCAGCAGCTTGGACCCAGCGTTCCTGAACACTGAAGCTTTCTTT	CASSLDPAFLNTEAFF
-	TRBJ2-1	-	TRBV6-4	TGTGCCAGCAGTGAAGTATCAGGGGAGGGACACAATGAGCAGTTCTTC	CASSEVSGEGHNEQFF
-	TRBJ1-1	-	TRBV5-1	TGCGCCAGCAGCTTGGTGCCGGAGCTAGAAATGAACACTGAAGCTTTCTTT	CASSLVPELEMNTEAFF
-	TRBJ2-7	-	TRBV27	TGTGCCAGCAGTTTGACGTCAGCGGTCGAGCAGTACTTC	CASSLTSAVEQYF
-	TRBJ2-7	TRBD2	TRBV5-6	TGTGCCAGCAGCTTGAGGCGACTAGCGGTCGCCTACGAGCAGTACTTC	CASSLRRLAVAYEQYF
-	TRBJ2-5	-	TRBV4-1	TGCGCCAGCAGCCAAGAGGAGTTTCGGGACACACAAGAGACCCAGTACTTC	CASSQEEFRDTQETQYF
-	TRBJ1-1	-	TRBV2	TGTGCCAGCAGTGACCGTACAGAGCTCACTGAAGCTTTCTTT	CASSDRTELTEAFF
-	TRBJ2-4	TRBD1	TRBV5-1	TGCGCCAGCAGAAAAATACAGGGGCCGGAAAACATTCAGTACTTC	CASRKIQGPENIQYF
-	TRBJ1-5	-	TRBV5-6	TGTGCCAACAGCTTGGGTCCGAGCAATCAGCCCCAGCATTTT	CANSLGPSNQPQHF
-	TRBJ2-7	-	TRBV30	TGTGCCTGGAGTGTACTGGTCGAGCAGTACTTC	CAWSVLVEQYF
-	TRBJ2-3	-	TRBV5-1	TGCGCCAGCAGCGAAGGGACTGCTAGCACAGATACGCAGTATTTT	CASSEGTASTDTQYF
-	TRBJ2-7	TRBD1	TRBV7-2	TGTGCCAGCAGCCTCGACAGGGGGCTCTACTACGAGCAGTACTTC	CASSLDRGLYYEQYF
-	TRBJ1-5	-	TRBV18	TGTGCCAGCTCACGAGGGATAGTACAGCCCCAGCATTTT	CASSRGIVQPQHF
-	TRBJ2-5	-	TRBV7-2	TGTGCCAGCAGCCGACGGCGGGGAGAGACCCAGTACTTC	CASSRRRGETQYF
-	TRBJ1-1	TRBD1	TRBV25-1	TGTGCCAGCAGTCAGGGGGGCGCTGAAGCTTTCTTT	CASSQGGAEAFF
-	TRBJ2-7	-	TRBV2	TGTGCCAGCTCTAGACAGCCGTACGAGCAGTACTTC	CASSRQPYEQYF
-	TRBJ2-5	-	TRBV5-6	TGTGCCAGCAGCTTCAGGGACTTCTACGGAGGAGAGACCCAGTACTTC	CASSFRDFYGGETQYF
-	TRBJ1-1	-	TRBV7-2	TGTGCCAGCAGCTTAGGACTGCCTCAGAAAGCTTTCTTT	CASSLGLPQKAFF
-	TRBJ2-5	-	TRBV10-2	TGCGCCAGCAGTAAGGGAGAGTCGTTGAGAGAGACCCAGTACTTC	CASSKGESLRETQYF
once	TRBJ1-3	-	TRBV7-2	TGTGCCAGCAGCTTAGCTGGCGGGGGTTTAACTGGAAACACCATATATTTT	CASSLAGGGLTGNTIYF
-	TRBJ2-3	-	TRBV5-1	TGCGCCAGCAGCTTACCGGGTGGGGGGTCGCAGTATTTT	CASSLPGGGSQYF
-	TRBJ2-7	-	TRBV27	TGTGCCAGCTGGGGAGGAACCTACGAGCAGTACTTC	CASWGGTYEQYF
-	TRBJ1-1	-	TRBV6-5	TGTGCCAGCAGTTGGGCTCCGAGCACTGAAGCTTTCTTT	CASSWAPSTEAFF
few	TRBJ1-5	-	TRBV27	TGTGCCAGCAGTTTATTCAATACGGAGGGCAGAACTCAAGGGCCCCAGCATTTT	CASSLFNTEGRTQGPQHF
-	TRBJ1-2	-	TRBV5-8	TGTGCCAGCAGCTTCCAGGTTAACTATGGCTACACCTTC	CASSFQVNYGYTF
-	TRBJ2-7	-	TRBV18	TGTGCCAGCTCACCGAGACAGGAGCCATCCTACGAGCAGTACTTC	CASSPRQEPSYEQYF
few	TRBJ1-2	-	TRBV7-9	TGTGCCAGCAGCTTAGATGCGGAGCCAGCTAACTATGGCTACACCTTC	CASSLDAEPANYGYTF
-	TRBJ2-7	-	TRBV2	TGTGCCAGCAGCCCCCTACCGTGGAGTACTGACTCCTACGAGCAGTACTTC	CASSPLPWSTDSYEQYF
-	TRBJ2-3	TRBD1	TRBV27	TGTGCCAGCAGTTACAGGGGTAGCACAGATACGCAGTATTTT	CASSYRGSTDTQYF